A selection of T cell receptor beta chains follows, all from one sample in a study of technical replicates of blood from a handful of donors. TCRdb keeps only in-frame clones here, not all; method: immunoSEQ multiplex PCR. The repertoire holds more than 80,000 clones, with 85% to 95% as singletons. Material: T cells isolated from PBMCs. The receptor source for this set is a human donor in good health. Each CDR3 is given with its conserved first and last residue. The D gene is left open where the match is weak. The size field is filled for only some rows; it gives once, few, many or a size class.

J,V,D,size,CDR3,DNA
TRBJ2-1,TRBV7-9,TRBD2,many,CASSFGTSGDEQFF,TGTGCCAGCAGCTTTGGGACTAGCGGCGATGAGCAGTTCTTC
TRBJ1-1,TRBV9,TRBD1,few,CASTPFAGTANTEAFF,TGTGCCAGCACGCCTTTCGCCGGGACAGCGAACACTGAAGCTTTCTTT
TRBJ2-4,TRBV5-4,-,-,CASSYSQVDIQYF,TGTGCCAGCAGCTACTCCCAAGTCGACATTCAGTACTTC
TRBJ2-3,TRBV9,-,-,CASSPQVRDTQYF,TGTGCCAGCAGCCCTCAGGTGCGTGATACGCAGTATTTT
TRBJ2-3,TRBV11-2,TRBD2,-,CASSSTSGKGTDTQYF,TGTGCCAGCAGCTCTACTAGCGGGAAGGGCACAGATACGCAGTATTTT
TRBJ1-4,TRBV6-6,-,-,CATENDTSEKLFF,TGTGCCACCGAAAATGACACTTCTGAAAAACTGTTTTTT
TRBJ2-1,TRBV6-6,TRBD2,-,CASSYSNSGRVF,TGTGCCAGCAGTTACTCGAACAGCGGGAGGGTCTTC
TRBJ1-5,TRBV6-5,-,-,CASSSGGQPQHF,TGTGCCAGCAGTTCGGGAGGTCAGCCCCAGCATTTT
TRBJ2-1,TRBV2,-,-,CASNDRAGTYNEQFF,TGTGCCAGCAACGATCGTGCGGGAACCTACAATGAGCAGTTCTTC
TRBJ2-7,TRBV27,-,-,CASSFSVHREQYF,TGTGCCAGCAGTTTTTCGGTTCACCGCGAGCAGTACTTC
TRBJ1-5,TRBV6-5,TRBD1,once,CASKQGAIQPQHF,TGTGCCAGCAAACAGGGGGCGATTCAGCCCCAGCATTTT
TRBJ1-4,TRBV25-1,-,-,CASSDPGGGEKLFF,TGTGCCAGCAGTGATCCGGGGGGAGGGGAAAAACTGTTTTTT
TRBJ1-1,TRBV7-3,TRBD1,-,CASSLAGGTNTEAFF,TGTGCCAGCAGCTTGGCAGGGGGTACGAACACTGAAGCTTTCTTT
TRBJ2-3,TRBV5-1,-,-,CASSLAPGADTQYF,TGCGCCAGCAGCTTGGCTCCGGGGGCAGATACGCAGTATTTT
TRBJ2-1,TRBV28,TRBD2,-,CASSLSGTSGVWSSYNEQFF,TGTGCCAGCAGTTTATCTGGGACTAGCGGGGTCTGGAGCTCCTACAATGAGCAGTTCTTC
TRBJ2-7,TRBV6-5,TRBD2,-,CASSSRGAGGYEQYF,TGTGCCAGCAGTTCCCGAGGGGCGGGAGGGTACGAGCAGTACTTC
TRBJ2-3,TRBV7-9,-,-,CASRGGDTQYF,TGTGCCAGCCGAGGCGGAGATACGCAGTATTTT
TRBJ1-1,TRBV6-5,-,-,CASRGGVRRIGAFF,TGTGCCAGCAGGGGGGGAGTTCGGAGGATAGGAGCTTTCTTT
TRBJ2-7,TRBV7-3,TRBD1,-,CASSLRQGAFQEQYF,TGTGCCAGCAGCTTACGGCAGGGGGCGTTCCAAGAGCAGTACTTC
TRBJ1-1,TRBV25-1,-,-,CASIAGPNTEAFF,TGTGCCAGCATTGCGGGACCTAACACTGAAGCTTTCTTT
TRBJ2-7,TRBV13,-,-,CASSLGPDSSYEQYF,TGTGCCAGCAGCTTAGGCCCGGACAGCTCCTACGAGCAGTACTTC
TRBJ2-3,TRBV2,-,-,CASRQTQDTQYF,TGTGCCTCGCGACAGACCCAAGATACGCAGTATTTT
TRBJ1-5,TRBV19,TRBD1,-,CASSIDSGGTNQPQHF,TGTGCCAGTAGTATAGATTCAGGGGGCACCAATCAGCCCCAGCATTTT
TRBJ2-5,TRBV28,TRBD2,-,CASSSWTSGRIEETQYF,TGTGCCAGCAGTTCTTGGACTAGCGGGAGAATCGAGGAGACCCAGTACTTC
TRBJ2-7,TRBV19,TRBD1,-,CASSIGAGGYEQYF,TGTGCCAGTAGTATAGGGGCAGGGGGCTACGAGCAGTACTTC
TRBJ2-1,TRBV30,TRBD2,-,CAWSEVAGSSYNEQFF,TGTGCCTGGAGTGAGGTAGCGGGAAGCTCCTACAATGAGCAGTTCTTC
TRBJ2-1,TRBV30,-,-,CASNRGVYNEQFF,TGTGCCTCGAACCGGGGAGTTTACAATGAGCAGTTCTTC
TRBJ2-1,TRBV2,-,-,CASSFSYNEQFF,TGTGCCAGCTCCTTTTCCTACAATGAGCAGTTCTTC
TRBJ1-1,TRBV19,-,-,CASSIPGVIEAFF,TGTGCCAGTAGTATCCCGGGGGTTATTGAAGCTTTCTTT
TRBJ2-7,TRBV5-1,-,-,CASSLTVETYEQYF,TGCGCCAGCAGCTTGACAGTCGAGACCTACGAGCAGTACTTC
TRBJ2-7,TRBV11-3,TRBD1,-,CASSLRTGGNEQYF,TGTGCCAGCAGCTTACGGACAGGGGGAAACGAGCAGTACTTC
TRBJ2-7,TRBV19,-,-,CASTSYSYEQYF,TGTGCCAGTACAAGCTATTCTTACGAGCAGTACTTC
TRBJ2-1,TRBV4-2,TRBD1,-,CASSRLQGQLFYNEQFF,TGTGCCAGCAGCCGATTACAGGGGCAGCTGTTCTACAATGAGCAGTTCTTC
TRBJ2-2,TRBV7-9,TRBD2,-,CASSLTSGTGELFF,TGTGCCAGCAGCTTGACTAGCGGCACCGGGGAGCTGTTTTTT
TRBJ1-1,TRBV27,TRBD1,-,CASSLSVGTDTEAFF,TGTGCCAGCAGTTTATCGGTGGGGACAGACACTGAAGCTTTCTTT
TRBJ2-7,TRBV7-3,TRBD1,once,CASSLDRAGEQYF,TGTGCCAGCAGCTTGGACAGGGCTGGGGAGCAGTACTTC
TRBJ2-1,TRBV7-3,-,-,CASSAQRETKNEQFF,TGTGCCAGCAGCGCTCAAAGGGAGACAAAAAATGAGCAGTTCTTC
TRBJ2-2,TRBV27,TRBD2,-,CASSLPAGGAGELFF,TGTGCCAGCAGTTTACCAGCGGGAGGGGCCGGGGAGCTGTTTTTT
TRBJ2-2,TRBV30,-,-,CAWSGVRTGELFF,TGTGCCTGGAGCGGAGTGCGTACCGGGGAGCTGTTTTTT
TRBJ1-1,TRBV19,-,few,CASSEHRTGNTEAFF,TGTGCCAGTAGTGAACATAGAACAGGGAACACTGAAGCTTTCTTT
TRBJ2-7,TRBV28,TRBD2,-,CASSKLRGGSTYEQYF,TGTGCCAGCAGTAAACTTCGCGGGGGTTCAACCTACGAGCAGTACTTC
TRBJ1-5,TRBV28,TRBD1,-,CASSFRVRGPRKPQHF,TGTGCCAGCAGTTTTCGTGTGAGGGGGCCGAGGAAGCCCCAGCATTTT
TRBJ2-1,TRBV10-2,TRBD2,-,CAITTSGSGEQFF,TGCGCCATCACGACTAGCGGGAGTGGCGAGCAGTTCTTC